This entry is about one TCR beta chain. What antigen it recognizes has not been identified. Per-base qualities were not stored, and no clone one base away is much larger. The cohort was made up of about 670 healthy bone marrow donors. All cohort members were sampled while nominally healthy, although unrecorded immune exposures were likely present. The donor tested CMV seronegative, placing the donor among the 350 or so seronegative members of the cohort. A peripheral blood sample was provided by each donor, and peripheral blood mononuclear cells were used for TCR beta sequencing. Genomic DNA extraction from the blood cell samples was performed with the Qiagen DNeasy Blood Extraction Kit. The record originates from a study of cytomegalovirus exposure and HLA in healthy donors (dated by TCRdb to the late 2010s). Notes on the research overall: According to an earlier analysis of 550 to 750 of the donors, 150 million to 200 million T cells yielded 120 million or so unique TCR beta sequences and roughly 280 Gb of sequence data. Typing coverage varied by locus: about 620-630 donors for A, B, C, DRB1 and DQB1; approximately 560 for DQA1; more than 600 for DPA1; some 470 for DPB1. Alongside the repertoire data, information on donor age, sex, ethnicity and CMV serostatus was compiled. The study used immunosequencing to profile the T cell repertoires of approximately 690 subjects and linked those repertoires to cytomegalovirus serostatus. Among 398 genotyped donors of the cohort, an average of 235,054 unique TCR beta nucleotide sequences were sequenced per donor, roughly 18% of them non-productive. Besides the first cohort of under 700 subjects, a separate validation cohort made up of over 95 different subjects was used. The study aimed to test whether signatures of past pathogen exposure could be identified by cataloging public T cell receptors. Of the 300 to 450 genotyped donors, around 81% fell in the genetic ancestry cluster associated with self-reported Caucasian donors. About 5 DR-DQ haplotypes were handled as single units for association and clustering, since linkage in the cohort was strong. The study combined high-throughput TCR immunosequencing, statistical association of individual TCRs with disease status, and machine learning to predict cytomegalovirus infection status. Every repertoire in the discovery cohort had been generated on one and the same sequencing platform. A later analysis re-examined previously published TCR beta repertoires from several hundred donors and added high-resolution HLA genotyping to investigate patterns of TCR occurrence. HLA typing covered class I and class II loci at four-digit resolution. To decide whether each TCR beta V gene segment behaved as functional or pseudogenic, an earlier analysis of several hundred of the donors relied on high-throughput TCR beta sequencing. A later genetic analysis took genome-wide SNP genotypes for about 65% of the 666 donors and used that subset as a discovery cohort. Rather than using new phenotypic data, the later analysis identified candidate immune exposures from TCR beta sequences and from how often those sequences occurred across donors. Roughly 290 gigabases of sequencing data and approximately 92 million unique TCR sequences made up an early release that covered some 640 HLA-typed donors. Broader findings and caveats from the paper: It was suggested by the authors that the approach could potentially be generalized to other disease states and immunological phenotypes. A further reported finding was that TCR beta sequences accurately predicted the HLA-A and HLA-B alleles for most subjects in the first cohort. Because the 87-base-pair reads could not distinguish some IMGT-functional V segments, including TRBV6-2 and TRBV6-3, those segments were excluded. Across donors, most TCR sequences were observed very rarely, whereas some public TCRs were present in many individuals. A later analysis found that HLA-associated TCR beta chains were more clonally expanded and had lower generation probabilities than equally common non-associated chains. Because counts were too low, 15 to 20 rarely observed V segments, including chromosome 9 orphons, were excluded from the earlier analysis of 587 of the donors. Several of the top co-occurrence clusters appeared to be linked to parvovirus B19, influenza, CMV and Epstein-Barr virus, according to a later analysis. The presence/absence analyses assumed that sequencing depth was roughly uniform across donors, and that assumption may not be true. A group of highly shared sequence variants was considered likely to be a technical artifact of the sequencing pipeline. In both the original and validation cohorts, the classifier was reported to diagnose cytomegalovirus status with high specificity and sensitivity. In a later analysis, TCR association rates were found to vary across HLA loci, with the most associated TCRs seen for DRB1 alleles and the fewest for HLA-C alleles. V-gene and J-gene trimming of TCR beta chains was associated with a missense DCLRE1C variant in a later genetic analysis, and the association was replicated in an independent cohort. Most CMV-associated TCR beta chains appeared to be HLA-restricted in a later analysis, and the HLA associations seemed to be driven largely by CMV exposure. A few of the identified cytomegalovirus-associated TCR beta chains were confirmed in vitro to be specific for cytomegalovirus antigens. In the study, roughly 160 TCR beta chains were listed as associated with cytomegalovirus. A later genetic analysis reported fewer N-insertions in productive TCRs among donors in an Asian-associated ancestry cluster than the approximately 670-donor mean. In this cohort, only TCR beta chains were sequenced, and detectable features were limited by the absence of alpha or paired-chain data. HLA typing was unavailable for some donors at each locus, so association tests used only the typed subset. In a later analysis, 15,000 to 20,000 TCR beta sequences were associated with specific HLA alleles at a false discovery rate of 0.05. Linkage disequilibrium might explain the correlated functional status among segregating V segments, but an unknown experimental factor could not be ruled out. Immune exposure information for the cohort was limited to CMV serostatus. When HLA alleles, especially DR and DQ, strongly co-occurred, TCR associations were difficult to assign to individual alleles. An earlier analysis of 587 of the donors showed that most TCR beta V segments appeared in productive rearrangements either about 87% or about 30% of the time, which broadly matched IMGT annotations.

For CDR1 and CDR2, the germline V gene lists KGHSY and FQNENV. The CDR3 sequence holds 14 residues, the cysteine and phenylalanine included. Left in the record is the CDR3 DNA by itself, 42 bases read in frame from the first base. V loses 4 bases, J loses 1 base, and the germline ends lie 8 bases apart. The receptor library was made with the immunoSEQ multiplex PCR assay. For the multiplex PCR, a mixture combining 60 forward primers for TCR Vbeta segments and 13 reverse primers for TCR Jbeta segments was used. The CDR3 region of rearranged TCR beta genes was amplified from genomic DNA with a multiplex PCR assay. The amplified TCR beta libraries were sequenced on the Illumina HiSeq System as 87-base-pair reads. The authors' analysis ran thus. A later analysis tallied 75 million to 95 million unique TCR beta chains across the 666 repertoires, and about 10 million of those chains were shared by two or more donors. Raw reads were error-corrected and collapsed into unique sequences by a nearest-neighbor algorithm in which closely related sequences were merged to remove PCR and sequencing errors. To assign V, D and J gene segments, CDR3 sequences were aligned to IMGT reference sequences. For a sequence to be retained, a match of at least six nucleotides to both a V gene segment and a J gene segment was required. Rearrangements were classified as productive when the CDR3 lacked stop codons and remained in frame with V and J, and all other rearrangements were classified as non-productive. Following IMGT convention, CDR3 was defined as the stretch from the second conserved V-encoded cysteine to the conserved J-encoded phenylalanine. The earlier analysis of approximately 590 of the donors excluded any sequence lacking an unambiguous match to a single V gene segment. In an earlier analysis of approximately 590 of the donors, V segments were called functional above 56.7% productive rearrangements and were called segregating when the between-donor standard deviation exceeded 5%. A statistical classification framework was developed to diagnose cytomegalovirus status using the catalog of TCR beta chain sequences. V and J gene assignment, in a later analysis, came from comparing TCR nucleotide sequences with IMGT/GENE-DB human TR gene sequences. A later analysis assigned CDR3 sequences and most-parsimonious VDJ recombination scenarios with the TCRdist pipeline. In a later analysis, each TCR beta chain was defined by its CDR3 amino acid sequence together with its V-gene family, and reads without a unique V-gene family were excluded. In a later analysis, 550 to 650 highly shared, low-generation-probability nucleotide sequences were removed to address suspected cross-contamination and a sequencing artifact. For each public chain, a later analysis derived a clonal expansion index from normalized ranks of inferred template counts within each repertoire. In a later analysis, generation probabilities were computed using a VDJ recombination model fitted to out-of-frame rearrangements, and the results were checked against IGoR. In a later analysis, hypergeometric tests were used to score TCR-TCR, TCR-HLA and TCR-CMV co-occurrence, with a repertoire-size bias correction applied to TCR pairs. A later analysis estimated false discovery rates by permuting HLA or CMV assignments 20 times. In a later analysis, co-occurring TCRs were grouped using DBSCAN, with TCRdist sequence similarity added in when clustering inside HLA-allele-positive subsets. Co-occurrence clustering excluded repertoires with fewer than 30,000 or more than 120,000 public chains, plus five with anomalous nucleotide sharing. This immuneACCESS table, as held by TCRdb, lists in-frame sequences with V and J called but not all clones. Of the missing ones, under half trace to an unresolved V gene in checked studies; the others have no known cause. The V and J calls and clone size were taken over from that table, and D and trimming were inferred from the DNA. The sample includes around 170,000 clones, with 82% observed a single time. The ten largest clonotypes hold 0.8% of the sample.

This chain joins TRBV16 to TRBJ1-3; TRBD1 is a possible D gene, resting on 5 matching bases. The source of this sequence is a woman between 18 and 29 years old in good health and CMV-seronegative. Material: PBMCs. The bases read TGTGCCAGCAGCCGGCAGGGATCTGGAAACACCATATATTTT. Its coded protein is CASSRQGSGNTIYF.